Included here is one T cell receptor (beta chain) sequence, with context. Its specificity is not known. Using immunoSEQ multiplex PCR, the repertoire was profiled, and TCRdb retains in-frame clones only, with some absent. This sample has about 150,000 clones, with around 87% found just once. This sample is drawn from a study of T cell responses to AZD1222 COVID-19 vaccine. Findings and caveats of the study: The study reported that nearly half of spike-specific TCRs target unmutated variant regions. Once two AZD1222 doses were given, Spike-specific TCR breadth and depth went up.

Both about-4-week and about-12-week second-dose recipients were combined. The CDR3 loop spans 13 amino acids. Per germline, CDR1 LGHDT and CDR2 YNNKEL (reference sequence). Trimming left V 4 bases short and J 4 bases short, with 8 bases between. The gene calls are TRBV3-1 (or the pseudogene TRBV3-2) and TRBJ1-5, with D tentatively TRBD1 (5 bases). The source is an adult who received the AZD1222 COVID-19 vaccine. Sequencing used peripheral blood, obtained 28 days after the second AZD1222 dose. This chain's CDR3 is CASSLTVNQPQHF. CDR3 bases: TGTGCCAGCAGCCTGACAGTGAATCAGCCCCAGCATTTT.